The rows below give T cell receptor beta chains drawn from one sample of a study of blood T cell repertoires in COVID-19. Generated by immunoSEQ multiplex PCR, the TCRdb table keeps only in-frame clones and is missing some. The data show hundreds of thousands of clones, about 84% seen once. Sequencing used peripheral blood. All receptors come from an elderly woman with COVID-19, enrolled during active disease. CDR3s include the opening cysteine and the closing phenylalanine or tryptophan. A D gene is named only where the DNA matches it firmly. Expanded clones get a size class; other rows say once, few or many, or leave the size out.

abundance	d_gene	j_gene	v_gene	CDR3nt	CDR3aa
.	TRBD1	TRBJ1-2	TRBV7-2	TGTGCCAGCAGCCAGGGGACAGGCTATGGCTACACCTTC	CASSQGTGYGYTF
.	TRBD1	TRBJ1-4	TRBV28	TGTGCCAGCAGTCCCATAAACAGGGGGAATGAAAAACTGTTTTTT	CASSPINRGNEKLFF
.	.	TRBJ2-6	TRBV5-6	TGTGCCAGCAGCTCACAGAGCTCTGGGGCCAACGTCCTGACTTTC	CASSSQSSGANVLTF
few	.	TRBJ1-5	TRBV2	TGTGCCAGCAGTGAGCAGGGCCGAGAACAGCCCCAGCATTTT	CASSEQGREQPQHF
.	.	TRBJ1-1	TRBV5-8	TGTGCCAGCAGCTTGTTAGGGGTGTGGGCCCAAGCTTTCTTT	CASSLLGVWAQAFF
.	TRBD1	TRBJ2-2	TRBV7-2	TGTGCCAGCAGCTTAAGCATGCAGGGGGCTACCGGGGAGCTGTTTTTT	CASSLSMQGATGELFF
few	TRBD1	TRBJ1-6	TRBV19	TGTGCCAGTAGTCCCCCAGGACAGGGGTCACCCCTCCACTTT	CASSPPGQGSPLHF
.	TRBD1	TRBJ1-2	TRBV28	TGTGCCAGCAATCGAAGGGGGCGAAGTGGCTACACCTTC	CASNRRGRSGYTF
few	.	TRBJ1-1	TRBV7-9	TGTGCCAGCAGCTTAAGGTTGGGAGACATGGCTGAAGCTTTCTTT	CASSLRLGDMAEAFF
.	.	TRBJ2-6	TRBV6-4	TGTGCCAGCAGTGACTCTCGGTATTCTCTGGGGGCCAACGTCCTGACTTTC	CASSDSRYSLGANVLTF
.	TRBD2	TRBJ2-7	TRBV28	TGTGCCAGCAGTTTCCGGGGGCGGACTAGCGGGGGGCCTATCTACGAGCAGTACTTC	CASSFRGRTSGGPIYEQYF
.	TRBD1	TRBJ1-4	TRBV15	TGTGCCACCAGCAGAGATCAGGGGGCTAATGAAAAACTGTTTTTT	CATSRDQGANEKLFF
.	TRBD1	TRBJ2-1	TRBV28	TGTGCCAGCAGCAGACCGGGACAGGGGGAATACAATGAGCAGTTCTTC	CASSRPGQGEYNEQFF
.	.	TRBJ1-2	TRBV7-2	TGTGCCAGCAGCCCGGAGATGCTCTATGGCTACACCTTC	CASSPEMLYGYTF
few	.	TRBJ1-5	TRBV7-8	TGTGCCAGCAGCTTAGGGCCCGGGATTAGCAATCAGCCCCAGCATTTT	CASSLGPGISNQPQHF
once	.	TRBJ1-1	TRBV20-1	TGCAGTGCTCAGGGGAACACTGAAGCTTTCTTT	CSAQGNTEAFF
.	.	TRBJ1-1	TRBV28	TGTGCCAGCAGTTTAGCGCATCAAGCTTTCTTT	CASSLAHQAFF
.	.	TRBJ1-2	TRBV5-1	TGCGCCAGCAGCTCCTCCGAGGGCCCGGGAGGAGGCTACACCTTC	CASSSSEGPGGGYTF
once	.	TRBJ1-2	TRBV28	TGTGCCAGCAGCCGACAGCCCGAAAAAGGCTACACCTTC	CASSRQPEKGYTF
.	TRBD2	TRBJ2-2	TRBV5-4	TGTGCCAGCAGCGATCTTTCGGGGGGGCTGACCGGGGAGCTGTTTTTT	CASSDLSGGLTGELFF
.	TRBD1	TRBJ1-6	TRBV7-6	TGTGCCAGCAGCTTAGCGAATCCGGGACAGGGTCTTTCACCCCTCCACTTT	CASSLANPGQGLSPLHF
.	TRBD1	TRBJ2-3	TRBV6-6	TGTGCCAGCAGTTCCGGGACAGGGTACACAGATACGCAGTATTTT	CASSSGTGYTDTQYF
few	TRBD1	TRBJ1-6	TRBV3-1/TRBV3-2	TGTGCCAGCAGCCCCGGACAGGCCTATAATTCACCCCTCCACTTT	CASSPGQAYNSPLHF
.	.	TRBJ1-2	TRBV24-1	TGTGCCACCAGTGATGACAGGTCCTCTGGCTACACCTTC	CATSDDRSSGYTF
.	TRBD1	TRBJ2-2	TRBV3-1/TRBV3-2	TGTGCCAGCAGCCAACCAGGGGGCGTCAACACCGGGGAGCTGTTTTTT	CASSQPGGVNTGELFF
.	TRBD1	TRBJ1-1	TRBV27	TGTGCCAGCAGGGGACAGGGGAACACTGAAGCTTTCTTT	CASRGQGNTEAFF
.	.	TRBJ2-1	TRBV2	TGTGCCAGCAGTCGGACAGAGCAGTTCTTC	CASSRTEQFF
once	.	TRBJ2-6	TRBV14	TGTGCCAGCAGGCGAGCGGGGGCCAACGTCCTGACTTTC	CASRRAGANVLTF
.	.	TRBJ1-6	TRBV6-1	TGTGCCAGCAGTGAACAACTTTCAAATTCACCCCTCCACTTT	CASSEQLSNSPLHF
.	.	TRBJ2-5	TRBV10-3	TGTGCCATCAGTGAGTCTGGGGGAGGAGGGGAGACCCAGTACTTC	CAISESGGGGETQYF
.	.	TRBJ1-2	TRBV29-1	TGCAGCGTTGTCTGGGGAGTTGGAGAAGGCTACACCTTC	CSVVWGVGEGYTF
.	.	TRBJ2-2	TRBV9	TGTGCCAGCAGCGTGGCTCCCACCGGGGAGCTGTTTTTT	CASSVAPTGELFF
.	TRBD1	TRBJ1-1	TRBV5-8	TGTGCCAGCAGCCACCGGGACAGATCTTTGACTTTCTTT	CASSHRDRSLTFF
.	.	TRBJ1-5	TRBV19	TGTGCCAGTAGGACACAAAACGCCAATCAGCCCCAGCATTTT	CASRTQNANQPQHF
few	.	TRBJ1-2	TRBV27	TGTGCCAGCAGTGCGTACCCCGGACAGCCCTATGGCTACACCTTC	CASSAYPGQPYGYTF
.	TRBD2	TRBJ2-1	TRBV7-9	TGTGCCAGCAGCTTAGGAATGGGACTAGCAGGCAATGAGCAGTTCTTC	CASSLGMGLAGNEQFF
.	TRBD1	TRBJ1-2	TRBV5-1	TGCGCCAGCAGCTTGACAGGGGCGGCGGACTATGGCTACACCTTC	CASSLTGAADYGYTF
once	.	TRBJ2-5	TRBV7-2	TGTGCCAGCAGCAACCAGCGCGGGGAAGAGACCCAGTACTTC	CASSNQRGEETQYF
once	TRBD1	TRBJ2-1	TRBV3-1/TRBV3-2	TGTGCCAGCAGGCCGGGACAGGGCTATGAGCAGTTCTTC	CASRPGQGYEQFF
.	.	TRBJ1-2	TRBV6-5	TGTGCCAGCAGGAGGGACTATGGCTACACCTTC	CASRRDYGYTF
.	.	TRBJ2-2	TRBV3-1/TRBV3-2	TGTGCCAGCAGCCAAGGACTACTACCGAACACCGGGGAGCTGTTTTTT	CASSQGLLPNTGELFF
.	TRBD2	TRBJ2-2	TRBV2	TGTGCCAGCAGAGCGGGGGGGCGAAACACCGGGGAGCTGTTTTTT	CASRAGGRNTGELFF
.	.	TRBJ1-1	TRBV4-2	TGTGCCAGCAGATTGGGAACAGGCGCTACCAACACTGAAGCTTTCTTT	CASRLGTGATNTEAFF
.	TRBD2	TRBJ2-1	TRBV7-2	TGTGCCAGCTGGGGGACTAGCTCCTACAATGAGCAGTTCTTC	CASWGTSSYNEQFF
.	TRBD1	TRBJ2-3	TRBV11-2	TGTGCCAGCAGCTCACAGGGGGCGTACGCAGATACGCAGTATTTT	CASSSQGAYADTQYF
.	TRBD1	TRBJ1-3	TRBV18	TGTGCCAGCTCACCCTACAGGGGTGACACCATATATTTT	CASSPYRGDTIYF
.	.	TRBJ2-3	TRBV3-1/TRBV3-2	TGTGCCAGCAGCCAAGATACGTCCACTATCAGAGATACGCAGTATTTT	CASSQDTSTIRDTQYF
few	.	TRBJ1-5	TRBV28	TGTGCCAGCAGTGGGGGCGACTACTATCAGCCCCAGCATTTT	CASSGGDYYQPQHF
.	TRBD1	TRBJ2-3	TRBV27	TGTGCCAGTACGGGACAGGGGGCTTGGGGGGTGATCTTTGGGCGCACAGATACGCAGTATTTT	CASTGQGAWGVIFGRTDTQYF
.	.	TRBJ1-1	TRBV5-1	TGCGCCAGCAGCCGGGAGGTAACGAACACTGAAGCTTTCTTT	CASSREVTNTEAFF
.	TRBD2	TRBJ2-2	TRBV7-9	TGTGCCCTCGGCCCCCGGCGGGGGGGCCCCACCGGGGAGCTGTTTTTT	CALGPRRGGPTGELFF
.	TRBD2	TRBJ2-1	TRBV6-5	TGTGCCAGCAGTAAAAGCGGGGGAGGATACAATGAGCAGTTCTTC	CASSKSGGGYNEQFF